This TCR beta chain appears in the sequencing data of a study of CD4 T cells in relation to SARS-CoV-2 and coronaviruses. Study as a whole: After less than eleven days of antigen culture, PBMC TCR beta CDR3s were sequenced. A couple of subjects were Hispanic; patients were roughly 8 males and a few females. Study conclusions and caveats: Samples before the pandemic and after infection were not matched within any donor.

Naive or memory CD4+ cells were cultured 1:1 with T cell-depleted PBMCs plus CEF. Concerning this clone itself: The antigen is unknown.

Looked up from germline, CDR1 is SGHRS and CDR2 is YFSETQ. The CDR3 length is 17 residues. Trimming removed 0 bases at V and 0 bases at J, with 14 bases between. Profiling relied on immunoSEQ multiplex PCR, and the TCRdb table lists in-frame clones only, not all of them. This sample has 36,000 or so clones, with about 80% found just once. The receptor was derived from an adult with COVID-19. The rearrangement links TRBV5-1 to TRBJ2-3, with TRBD2 as a possible D gene (5 bases). Sample: memory CD4+ T cells from PBMCs, cultured in vitro. CDR3 DNA sequence: TGCGCCAGCAGCTTGGGCCGTTGGCGCGGGAGCACAGATACGCAGTATTTT. Its translation: CASSLGRWRGSTDTQYF.